This is a list of T cell receptor beta chains from one sample in a study of cytomegalovirus exposure and HLA in healthy donors. Generated by immunoSEQ multiplex PCR, the TCRdb table keeps only in-frame clones and is missing some. The sample has around 150,000 clones; about four fifths are singletons. Sequenced: PBMCs. Source of these receptors: a man aged 25 to 40 in good health and CMV-seronegative. Each CDR3 is given with its conserved first and last residue. A D gene is named only where the DNA matches it firmly. Size tells how often a clone was seen (once, few, many) or the class of an expanded clone, and some rows leave it out.

v_gene: TRBV10-1
d_gene: .
j_gene: TRBJ2-1
abundance: .
CDR3nt: TGCGCCAGCAGTGGGCCCGAATACAATGAGCAGTTCTTC
CDR3aa: CASSGPEYNEQFF

v_gene: TRBV19
d_gene: TRBD1
j_gene: TRBJ1-5
abundance: .
CDR3nt: TGTGCCAGTAGTAGGGACAGGGTAGGAAATCAGCCCCAGCATTTT
CDR3aa: CASSRDRVGNQPQHF

v_gene: TRBV28
d_gene: .
j_gene: TRBJ2-1
abundance: once
CDR3nt: TGTGCTATAGCGGGGGGGACAGGGGCCTACAATGAGCAGTTCTTC
CDR3aa: CAIAGGTGAYNEQFF

v_gene: TRBV6-5
d_gene: TRBD1
j_gene: TRBJ1-2
abundance: .
CDR3nt: TGTGCCAGCAGTACCCGGGACAGGGGACTCTATGGCTACACCTTC
CDR3aa: CASSTRDRGLYGYTF

v_gene: TRBV2
d_gene: TRBD2
j_gene: TRBJ2-5
abundance: .
CDR3nt: TGTGCCAGCAGTGGACTAGCGGGATTCAGCCAGTACTTC
CDR3aa: CASSGLAGFSQYF

v_gene: TRBV28
d_gene: TRBD1
j_gene: TRBJ1-2
abundance: .
CDR3nt: TGTGCCAGCAGTGAACAGGGGGCTAGTGGCTACACCTTC
CDR3aa: CASSEQGASGYTF

v_gene: TRBV5-1
d_gene: .
j_gene: TRBJ1-2
abundance: .
CDR3nt: TGCGCCAGCAGCTTCGAAGGGGCCGGTGGCTACACCTTC
CDR3aa: CASSFEGAGGYTF

v_gene: TRBV15
d_gene: TRBD1
j_gene: TRBJ2-7
abundance: .
CDR3nt: TGTGCCACCAGCAGAGAAAGTGGAGGGACAGGGTCCTACGAGCAGTACTTC
CDR3aa: CATSRESGGTGSYEQYF

v_gene: TRBV5-6
d_gene: .
j_gene: TRBJ2-7
abundance: once
CDR3nt: TGTGCCAGCAGCGGGGGGGCGGGGGACCCCTACGAGCAGTACTTC
CDR3aa: CASSGGAGDPYEQYF

v_gene: TRBV5-1
d_gene: .
j_gene: TRBJ2-1
abundance: .
CDR3nt: TGCGCCAGCAGCTTGGCGTCCTCCGGGAATGAGCAGTTCTTC
CDR3aa: CASSLASSGNEQFF

v_gene: TRBV5-1
d_gene: .
j_gene: TRBJ1-4
abundance: .
CDR3nt: TGCGCCAGCAAGGAGGGGGGGCTTGGAAAACTGTTTTTT
CDR3aa: CASKEGGLGKLFF

v_gene: TRBV6-5
d_gene: TRBD2
j_gene: TRBJ2-1
abundance: .
CDR3nt: TGTGCCAGCAGTTACTCTAGCGGGGGTTACAATGAGCAGTTCTTC
CDR3aa: CASSYSSGGYNEQFF

v_gene: TRBV2
d_gene: .
j_gene: TRBJ1-5
abundance: .
CDR3nt: TGTGCCAGCAGTGGACAGGACAATCAGCCCCAGCATTTT
CDR3aa: CASSGQDNQPQHF

v_gene: TRBV29-1
d_gene: .
j_gene: TRBJ1-1
abundance: .
CDR3nt: TGCAGCGTCGTGGCAGTGAATCGGGGGTGGACTGAAGCTTTCTTT
CDR3aa: CSVVAVNRGWTEAFF

v_gene: TRBV7-9
d_gene: TRBD1
j_gene: TRBJ1-1
abundance: .
CDR3nt: TGTGCCAGCAGCTTAACAGGGGTTGCCGCTTTCTTT
CDR3aa: CASSLTGVAAFF

v_gene: TRBV4-1
d_gene: .
j_gene: TRBJ1-1
abundance: few
CDR3nt: TGCGCCAGCAGCCAAGGCCGGTACACTGAAGCTTTCTTT
CDR3aa: CASSQGRYTEAFF

v_gene: TRBV7-6
d_gene: TRBD1
j_gene: TRBJ2-3
abundance: .
CDR3nt: TGTGCCAGCAGCTCCCGGGACAGGGGGATTGGAGATACGCAGTATTTT
CDR3aa: CASSSRDRGIGDTQYF

v_gene: TRBV6-1
d_gene: TRBD1
j_gene: TRBJ1-6
abundance: once
CDR3nt: TGTGCCAGCAGTGCCAGGGGGCTCAGTTCACCCCTCCACTTT
CDR3aa: CASSARGLSSPLHF

v_gene: TRBV11-2
d_gene: TRBD2
j_gene: TRBJ2-7
abundance: .
CDR3nt: TGTGCCAGCAGCTTAGAGACTAGCGCTTTCTACGAGCAGTACTTC
CDR3aa: CASSLETSAFYEQYF

v_gene: TRBV30
d_gene: .
j_gene: TRBJ2-3
abundance: few
CDR3nt: TGTGCCTGGATGGCATCCGCAGATACGCAGTATTTT
CDR3aa: CAWMASADTQYF

v_gene: TRBV6-5
d_gene: TRBD1
j_gene: TRBJ2-1
abundance: .
CDR3nt: TGTGCCAGCAGTTACGGGAGACAGGGCAAGAAGTTCTTC
CDR3aa: CASSYGRQGKKFF

v_gene: TRBV30
d_gene: TRBD2
j_gene: TRBJ2-5
abundance: few
CDR3nt: TGTGCCTGGAGTGTACGGCGGTCGGGGGGACAGACCCAGTACTTC
CDR3aa: CAWSVRRSGGQTQYF

v_gene: TRBV7-6
d_gene: TRBD1
j_gene: TRBJ1-5
abundance: .
CDR3nt: TGTGCCAGCAGCTGGGGACAGGGACTCAATCAGCCCCAGCATTTT
CDR3aa: CASSWGQGLNQPQHF

v_gene: TRBV6-1
d_gene: .
j_gene: TRBJ2-5
abundance: .
CDR3nt: TGTGCCAGCAGGGAAGGGGCCGCCCGAACCCAGTACTTC
CDR3aa: CASREGAARTQYF

v_gene: TRBV5-4
d_gene: .
j_gene: TRBJ2-7
abundance: .
CDR3nt: TGTGCCAGCAGCTTGGTCCAGGGAAGCGCAGGCGAGCAGTACTTC
CDR3aa: CASSLVQGSAGEQYF

v_gene: TRBV6-5
d_gene: TRBD1
j_gene: TRBJ1-1
abundance: .
CDR3nt: TGTGCCAGCAGGCCCACAGGGGTGAACACTGAAGCTTTCTTT
CDR3aa: CASRPTGVNTEAFF

v_gene: TRBV2
d_gene: TRBD1
j_gene: TRBJ2-1
abundance: .
CDR3nt: TGTGCCAGCAGGGGAGACAGGGGAAGTTACAATGAGCAGTTCTTC
CDR3aa: CASRGDRGSYNEQFF

v_gene: TRBV7-2
d_gene: TRBD1
j_gene: TRBJ2-1
abundance: .
CDR3nt: TGTGCCAGCAGCTTAGTTGGGACAGAAGTCTCCTACAATGAGCAGTTCTTC
CDR3aa: CASSLVGTEVSYNEQFF

v_gene: TRBV6-1
d_gene: TRBD2
j_gene: TRBJ2-7
abundance: .
CDR3nt: TGTGCCAGCAGGCTTAGCGGGGGGGCCTACGAGCAGTACTTC
CDR3aa: CASRLSGGAYEQYF

v_gene: TRBV28
d_gene: TRBD1
j_gene: TRBJ1-4
abundance: .
CDR3nt: TGTGCCAGCACCTCCGGTGTGACAGGGGATGAAAAACTGTTTTTT
CDR3aa: CASTSGVTGDEKLFF

v_gene: TRBV2
d_gene: TRBD1
j_gene: TRBJ1-1
abundance: .
CDR3nt: TGTGCCAGTACAGGGGAGGCTGAAGCTTTCTTT
CDR3aa: CASTGEAEAFF

v_gene: TRBV15
d_gene: .
j_gene: TRBJ1-2
abundance: .
CDR3nt: TGTGCCACCAGCAGAGAAGCAGGGTCCCTGAACTATGGCTACACCTTC
CDR3aa: CATSREAGSLNYGYTF

v_gene: TRBV29-1
d_gene: .
j_gene: TRBJ1-2
abundance: .
CDR3nt: TGCAGCGTTGGGAGGGGCTACGTGGATGGCTACACCTTC
CDR3aa: CSVGRGYVDGYTF

v_gene: TRBV19
d_gene: TRBD1
j_gene: TRBJ1-4
abundance: .
CDR3nt: TGTGCCAGTAGTCTACAGGGGGGGAATGAAAAACTGTTTTTT
CDR3aa: CASSLQGGNEKLFF

v_gene: TRBV6-6
d_gene: .
j_gene: TRBJ1-2
abundance: .
CDR3nt: TGTGCCAGCAGTTACATCCCGGGTATGGGCTATGGCTACACCTTC
CDR3aa: CASSYIPGMGYGYTF